The 15 T cell receptor beta chains in this list originate from one sample, sequenced in a study of blood T cell repertoires in COVID-19. Assay: immunoSEQ multiplex PCR; the TCRdb copy retains only in-frame clones and omits some. The sample carries 300,000 to 350,000 clones, approximately 88% recorded once. The source material was peripheral blood. The receptors were sampled from a woman under 40 with COVID-19, enrolled during active disease.

The chain is built from TRBV3-1 (or the pseudogene TRBV3-2) and TRBJ2-7; D is ambiguous. Trimming stripped 3 bases from V and 7 bases from J, with 10 bases between. CDR3 length: 12 residues. Looked up from germline, CDR1 is LGHDT and CDR2 is YNNKEL (reference sequence). CDR3 loop: CASSQAGMEQYF. CDR3 bases: TGTGCCAGCAGCCAGGCAGGCATGGAGCAGTACTTC.

In this sample, this clone turned up a few times. V and J are TRBV29-1 and TRBJ1-2; TRBD1 might be the D (5 bases). The CDR3 is 12 amino acids. Between the trimmed V and J ends, which lost 7 bases and 4 bases, there was a span of 13 bases. The germline CDR1 and CDR2 sequences are SQVTM and ANQGSEA. CDR3 bases: TGCAGCGCCCGCCAGGGAATCTATGGCTACACCTTC. Its protein product is CSARQGIYGYTF.

The CDR3 reads CASSPGTAKAFF. The CDR3 coding sequence is TGTGCCAGCAGCCCGGGGACAGCAAAAGCTTTCTTT. The J gene is TRBJ1-1, the V gene TRBV13; 7 positions match TRBD1. Losses at the gene ends were 5 bases for V and 9 bases for J; bases not matched to a gene: 6. Germline CDR1 PRHDT, CDR2 FYEKMQ (reference sequence). This CDR3 is 12 amino acids long.

V is TRBV9 and J is TRBJ1-5; D remains ambiguous. The CDR3 extends over 14 amino acids. From germline, CDR1 is SGDLS and CDR2 YYNGEE. Trimming pared 4 bases from V and 6 bases from J, leaving 14 bases between. The CDR3 region has the DNA TGTGCCAGCAGCCCAGCGGCTGCAGGTCAGCCCCAGCATTTT. Its protein product is CASSPAAAGQPQHF. Full variable domain (outside the CDR3, taken from reference TRBV9 and TRBJ1-5): DSGVTQTPKHLITATGQRVTLRCSPRSGDLSVYWYQQSLDQGLQFLIQYYNGEERAKGNILERFSAQQFPDLHSELNLSSLELGDSALYFCASSPAAAGQPQHFGDGTRLSIL.

This clone occurred once. V usage is TRBV4-3 and J usage is TRBJ1-1, with D perhaps TRBD1 (5 bases). The CDR3 spans 15 residues. Trimming took off 1 base at V and 4 bases at J, with 13 bases between the two ends. Germline V gene data show CDR1 as LGHNA and CDR2 as YSLEER. CDR3 bases: TGCGCCAGCAGCCAAGGTTCAGGGTTGGGCACTGAAGCTTTCTTT. This encodes CASSQGSGLGTEAFF.

The CDR3 bases are TGTGCCAGCAGTTACTCGGCAGTCGGGACTGAAGCTTTCTTT. This translates into CASSYSAVGTEAFF. The chain carries TRBV6-5 and TRBJ1-1; D is undetermined. The germline V and J ends were trimmed by 0 bases and 5 bases, with 10 bases remaining between them. CDR1 is MNHEY, CDR2 SVGAGI, per germline. This CDR3 spans 14 amino acids.

V gene TRBV7-8 combines with J gene TRBJ2-3; possible D gene TRBD2, 6 bases. Germline V gene lookup returns CDR1 SGHVS and CDR2 FQNEAQ. Deletions cut 0 bases from V and 2 bases from J, with 9 bases between. The CDR3 length is 15 residues. Written as DNA, the CDR3 is TGTGCCAGCAGCTTAGCGCGGGATAACACAGATACGCAGTATTTT. Protein: CASSLARDNTDTQYF.

This sequence joins TRBV5-1 and TRBJ2-1; 11 positions match TRBD1. The CDR3 spans 14 residues. Germline V gives CDR1 SGHRS, CDR2 YFSETQ. Trimming cost V 3 bases and J 9 bases; bases outside gene matches: 5. The CDR3, as DNA: TGCGCCAGCAGCTCCTGGACAGGGGGCGGTGAGCAGTTCTTC. Translation: CASSSWTGGGEQFF.

This clone was observed a few times. The CDR3 coding sequence is TGTGCCAGCAGTCGGCCCGAGGCGAACACCGGGGAGCTGTTTTTT. Amino acid sequence: CASSRPEANTGELFF. The chain combines TRBV28 with TRBJ2-2; no clear D. V was trimmed by 5 bases and J by 0 bases, leaving 10 bases between them. Per the germline V gene, CDR1 is MDHEN and CDR2 is SYDVKM. This CDR3 spans 15 amino acids.

As DNA, the CDR3 is TGTGCCAGCAGGATACAACAGGGGGCTTGGAATTCACCCCTCCACTTT. This sequence encodes CASRIQQGAWNSPLHF. V gene TRBV2 combines with J gene TRBJ1-6, with 9 bases fitting TRBD1. This CDR3 is 16 amino acids long. Germline V gene data show CDR1 as SNHLY and CDR2 as FYNNEI. Trimming at V came to 6 bases and at J to 7 bases, leaving 10 bases not matched to a gene.

This chain connects TRBV6-5 to TRBJ1-1; D unclear. The V gene's germline CDR1 is MNHEY and CDR2 SVGAGI. V lost 6 bases and J 0 bases, leaving 14 bases between the germline ends. The CDR3 runs to 15 residues. CDR3 sequence (DNA): TGTGCCAGCAGCGTCGGGAGAGTAGTGAACACTGAAGCTTTCTTT. Translation: CASSVGRVVNTEAFF.

The rearrangement links TRBV27 to TRBJ1-6, with D maybe TRBD1 (6 bases). CDR1 and CDR2 (germline): MNHEY, SMNVEV (reference sequence). Trimming stripped 4 bases from V and 9 bases from J, with 22 bases between. This CDR3 region has 17 residues. The CDR3 reads CASSSIVRGALISPLHF. The CDR3 DNA follows: TGTGCCAGCAGTTCCATTGTTCGGGGGGCTTTGATTTCACCCCTCCACTTT.

This chain links TRBV20-1 with TRBJ1-2, with D unclear. The V gene's germline CDR1 is DFQATT and CDR2 SNEGSKA (reference sequence). Trimming left V 3 bases short and J 8 bases short, with 10 bases between. This CDR3 comprises 11 residues. This CDR3 reads CSASNSKGYTF. As DNA, the CDR3 is TGCAGTGCTAGTAATAGTAAAGGCTACACCTTC.

The genes are TRBV28 and TRBJ1-1; D call uncertain. CDR3 length: 13 amino acids. Trimming took off 2 bases at V and 9 bases at J, with 13 bases between the two ends. Germline-derived CDR1 and CDR2 are MDHEN and SYDVKM. CDR3 sequence: CASSLVSRKQAFF. CDR3 nucleotides: TGTGCCAGCAGTTTAGTGTCCAGGAAACAAGCTTTCTTT.

This clone was detected once. This rearrangement joins TRBV9 to TRBJ2-3, with a possible D match to TRBD2 (6 bases). V lost 0 bases and J 1 base, leaving 9 bases between the germline ends. The CDR3 covers 15 residues. The germline gives CDR1 SGDLS, CDR2 YYNGEE. CDR3 residues: CASSVGTTGTDTQYF. CDR3 DNA: TGTGCCAGCAGCGTAGGGACTACCGGCACAGATACGCAGTATTTT.